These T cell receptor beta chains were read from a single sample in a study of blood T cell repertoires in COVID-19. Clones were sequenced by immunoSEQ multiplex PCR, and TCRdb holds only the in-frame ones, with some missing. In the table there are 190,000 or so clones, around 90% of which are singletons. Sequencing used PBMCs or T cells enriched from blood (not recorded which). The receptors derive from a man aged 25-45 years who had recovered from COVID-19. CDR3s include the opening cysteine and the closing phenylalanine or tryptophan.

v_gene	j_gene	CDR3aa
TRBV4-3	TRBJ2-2	CASSQDGDSGELFF
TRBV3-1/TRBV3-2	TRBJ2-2	CASSQDTRRGVTGELFF
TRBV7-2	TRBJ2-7	CASSPQGGGWQYF
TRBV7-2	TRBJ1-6	CASSLTGLTGSPLHF
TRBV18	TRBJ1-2	CASGTNYGYTF
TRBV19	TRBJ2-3	CASGWTGDTDTQYF
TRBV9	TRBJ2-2	CASSVETVGTGELFF
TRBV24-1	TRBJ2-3	CATSGRDGTDTQYF
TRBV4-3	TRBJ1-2	CASSQDGGYGYTF
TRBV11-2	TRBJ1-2	CASSEGGTTNYGYTF
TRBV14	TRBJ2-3	CASRQTWGTDTQYF
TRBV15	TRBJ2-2	CATRAGGATGELFF
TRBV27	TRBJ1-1	CATIQSPPLGLKAFF
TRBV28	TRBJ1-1	CASSTDTEAFF
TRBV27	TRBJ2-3	CASKVDRSTDTQYF
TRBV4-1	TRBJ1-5	CASSQEHPPTNQPQHF
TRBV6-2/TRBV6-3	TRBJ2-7	CASSYPRAGKGTYEQYF
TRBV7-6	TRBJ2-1	CASSLASSLRDRAYNEQFF
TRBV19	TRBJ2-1	CASSRLAGDEQFF
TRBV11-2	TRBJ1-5	CASSFRQGFGQPQHF
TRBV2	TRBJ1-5	CASSRDRGNNQPQHF
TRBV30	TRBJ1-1	CAWSVHITAAEAFF
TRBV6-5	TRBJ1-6	CASSSRGTDSPLHF
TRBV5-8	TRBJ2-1	CASKIYRASSYNEQFF
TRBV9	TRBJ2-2	CASSDPPDRGRTGELFF
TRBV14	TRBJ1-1	CASRPGGRTEAFF
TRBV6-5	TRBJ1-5	CASSSDRGIYQPQHF
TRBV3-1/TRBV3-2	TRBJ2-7	CASSQDGGSGWEQYF
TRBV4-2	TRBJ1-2	CASSRTGGDYGYTF
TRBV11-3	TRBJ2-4	CASSYGGENIQYF
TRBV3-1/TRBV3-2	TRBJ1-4	CASSQQGTNEKLFF
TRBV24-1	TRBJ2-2	CATTKGDSSGVTGELFF
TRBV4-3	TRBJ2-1	CASSQATGDLNEQFF
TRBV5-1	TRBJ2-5	CASSSYGLAGGPQQETQYF
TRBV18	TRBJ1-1	CASSPQQGKYTEAFF
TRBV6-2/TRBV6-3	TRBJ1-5	CASSYGANQPQHF
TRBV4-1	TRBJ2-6	CASSTGQGGSGANVLTF
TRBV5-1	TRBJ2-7	CASSLNSEQYF
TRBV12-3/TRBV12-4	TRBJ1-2	CASSLAPGFPLAF
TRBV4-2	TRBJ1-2	CASSQGTGLSDGYTF
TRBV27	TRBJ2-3	CASWDLATGADTQYF
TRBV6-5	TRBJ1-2	CASSYDRKGYGYTF
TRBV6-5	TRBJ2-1	CASSLGTSGKNEQFF
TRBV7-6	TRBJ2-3	CASSLATDREDTQYF
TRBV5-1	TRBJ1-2	CASSLEHNYGYTF
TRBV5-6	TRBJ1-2	CASSPGQTYGYTF
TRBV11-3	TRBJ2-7	CASSETGPRDEQYF
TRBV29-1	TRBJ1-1	CSAARVGNTEAFF
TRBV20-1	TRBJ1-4	CSAGGLGTLFF
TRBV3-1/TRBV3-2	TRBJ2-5	CASSQGLAGDPQETQYF